This record covers a single T cell receptor (beta chain). This clonotype was counted between two and nine times. Its antigen is currently not known. Per-nucleotide qualities are absent, and no much larger clonotype sits a single base away. This record comes from a study of human T cells and chemical hapten exposure (dated by TCRdb to the early 2020s). At the level of the whole study: For sensitization, 2% DPC in acetone was applied to a roughly 2 cm by roughly 2 cm area of upper inner arm skin. Patch testing was done on the upper back using Finn chambers containing 0.01% DPC, and results were scored after 6 days according to International Contact Dermatitis Research Group standards. This study followed changes in the peripheral blood TCR repertoire in vivo during primary and secondary sensitization of alopecia patients to the hapten diphenylcyclopropenone (DPC). For TCR sequencing, blood came from 25 to 35 alopecia patients at anywhere from one to four time points (pre-sensitization, 2, 6 and 24 weeks). Throughout the approximately 24-week study period, patients were also given weekly therapeutic DPC doses on the scalp. Patient blood was sampled pre-sensitization (week 0) and at 2, 6 and about 24 weeks after DPC sensitization. The mostly female patient cohort included alopecia areata with under or over 50% scalp involvement, alopecia totalis and alopecia universalis. Libraries were pooled for sequencing, and variation in per-sample TCR yields was attributed mainly to small differences in library volumes within the pool.

The library was made by RACE. The instrument given in TCRdb is NextSeq 500. During library preparation, unique molecular identifiers were attached to individual cDNA molecules so that TCRs could be counted quantitatively and reproducibly. Both TCR alpha and TCR beta chains were sequenced from each blood RNA sample. The original pipeline was this. A median of about 87,000 TCRs per sample was observed, with a range of about 23,224 to 700,000. V, J and CDR3 annotation of the TCR reads was performed with the Decombinator software suite. For PS versus PT1 abundance plots, all samples were subsampled to the same number of TCRs (28,000). TCRs were defined as expanded if absent before sensitization and observed at least eight times at the 2-week time point. Using fastp at Q25 and MiXCR, TCRdb reprocessed the public reads and kept productive beta chains. Entries are consolidated by CDR3 protein sequence, retaining the most common genes and DNA. TCRdb's processing, not the study's, gives the V and J calls here. Here the sample has about 350,000 distinct CDR3 sequences; around 5.5% occur a single time. Clones ranked in the top ten supply about 7.7% of the sample.

Overall results and qualifications from the work: Repeated subsampling changed both the strength of the expansion versus patch-test correlation and the threshold at which the correlation became significant. Because every patient had alopecia, a presumed autoimmune disease, the patients' immune response might differ from that of healthy individuals. The number of PT1 expanded TCRs positively correlated with patch test score, significant at thresholds 8, 16 and 32 but not 4. The number of TCRs above 1 in 1000 frequency did not change with DPC sensitization; there was no evidence of global repertoire structure alterations. Compared with pre-sensitization or healthy control sets, expanded TCRs formed significantly more large CDR3 similarity clusters, which is consistent with antigen-driven responses.

V is clipped by 0 bases and J by 3 bases, and the sequence between their germline boundaries is 10 bases long. Based on the germline V gene (reference sequence), the CDR1 and CDR2 sequences are SGHKS and YYEKEE. The CDR3 covers 15 residues, taking in both the cysteine and the phenylalanine. Only CDR3 DNA remains: 45 bases, in frame from the first base. The sample's time point label is to be understood as: pre-sensitization, week 0. This specimen's treatment or condition label, per the study, means: therapeutic diphenylcyclopropenone sensitization with weekly scalp DPC. Blood at each patch-test visit was drawn before the patch test was applied. Eligible patients were aged 18 to 70, diagnosed with alopecia, deemed suitable for DPC therapy, and excluded if pregnant. Total RNA was extracted from unfractionated whole blood collected in Tempus Blood RNA tubes.

This chain is built from TRBV5-5 and TRBJ1-5; there is no confident call for the D gene. This receptor was obtained from a woman younger than 35 with alopecia areata. Some clones in this sample may be carry-over from other donors' samples. Sequenced here: whole blood, sampled in connection with sensitization to the hapten diphenylcyclopropenone (DPC). CDR3 reads: CASSLVSRFNQPQHF. The DNA is TGTGCCAGCAGCTTGGTCAGCAGGTTCAATCAGCCCCAGCATTTT.